Presented here are 27 T cell receptor beta chains from one specimen sequenced in a study of cytomegalovirus exposure and HLA in healthy donors. Use of 60 Vbeta and 13 Jbeta primers characterized the PCR. Profiled with immunoSEQ multiplex PCR; TCRdb holds only in-frame clones, not every one. The table shows 150,000 to 200,000 clones, with 60% to 80% occurring only once. Sequences were obtained from PBMCs. All receptors come from a man younger than 35 in good health and CMV-seropositive.

The V call is TRBV5-4, the J call TRBJ2-3, with 8 nucleotides matching TRBD2. This CDR3 is 15 amino acids long. Looked up from germline, CDR1 is SGHNT and CDR2 is YYREEE (reference sequence). The ends lost 2 bases at V and 5 bases at J; junction bases unmatched: 7. This CDR3 is CASSLSGGGGDTQYF. For the CDR3, the DNA is TGTGCCAGCAGCTTAAGCGGGGGAGGGGGAGATACGCAGTATTTT.

V usage is TRBV10-2 and J usage is TRBJ1-2; 12 bases are shared with TRBD1. V gave up 6 bases and J gave up 3 bases; unmatched junction bases: 11. Looked up from germline, CDR1 is WSHSY and CDR2 is SAAADI. This CDR3 spans 17 amino acids. CDR3 coding DNA: TGCGCCAGCAGACGGGACAGGGGGCAGGATCTTGACTATGGCTACACCTTC. The encoded protein is CASRRDRGQDLDYGYTF.

The chain links TRBV7-8 to TRBJ1-1, with D maybe TRBD1 (6 bases). V lost 5 bases and J 3 bases, leaving 22 bases between the germline ends. Germline-derived CDR1 and CDR2 are SGHVS and FQNEAQ. The CDR3 length is 17 residues. CDR3 nucleotides: TGTGCCAGCAGCCGGAAGGGGGGGGGCCCCTCGGACACTGAAGCTTTCTTT. It yields the protein CASSRKGGGPSDTEAFF.

For this clone: This same CDR3 is encoded by further DNA sequences in the sample. The chain combines TRBV5-1 with TRBJ2-7; TRBD1 matches at 8 bases. With 0 bases clipped from V and 4 bases from J, the junction kept 3 bases outside the gene matches. CDR1 and CDR2 from the germline V gene are SGHRS and YFSETQ. CDR3 length: 14 residues. CDR3 DNA: TGCGCCAGCAGCTTGGGCCAGGGGGCTTACGAGCAGTACGTC. Translated, it gives CASSLGQGAYEQYV.

This clone showed up many times. V gene TRBV28 combines with J gene TRBJ2-7; 10 positions match TRBD2. The CDR3 has 14 residues. V dropped 4 bases and J dropped 3; count of bases not matched to a gene: 3. Germline V gene data show CDR1 as MDHEN and CDR2 as SYDVKM. This CDR3 is CASSSSGGGYEQYV. DNA of the CDR3: TGTGCCAGCAGTTCTAGCGGGGGAGGCTACGAGCAGTACGTC.

In its sample, this clone was seen a few times. The rearrangement links TRBV28 to TRBJ2-7; maybe TRBD1 (7 bases). The CDR3 totals 13 residues. CDR1 is MDHEN, CDR2 SYDVKM, per germline. V was cut by 3 bases and J by 6 bases, with 12 bases left in between. For the CDR3, the DNA is TGTGCCAGCAGTTTGCCCCAGGGGGGCGAGCAGTACGTC. Protein product: CASSLPQGGEQYV.

This chain joins TRBV30 and TRBJ2-1; 12 bases are a match to TRBD2. Germline CDR1 GTSNPN, CDR2 SVGIG (reference sequence). The CDR3 sequence is 15 residues long. Losses at the gene ends were 4 bases for V and 4 bases for J; bases not matched to a gene: 5. The CDR3 reads CAWNLGTSGYNEQFF. CDR3 in DNA: TGTGCCTGGAACCTCGGGACTAGCGGGTACAATGAGCAGTTCTTC.

The V and J genes are TRBV6-1 and TRBJ2-5; no reliable D call. The V gene lost 6 bases and the J gene lost 7 bases, with 12 bases spanning the gap. Germline V gene lookup returns CDR1 MNHNS and CDR2 SASEGT. This CDR3 contains 12 residues. CDR3 region: CASSPTVGTQYF. CDR3 sequence (DNA): TGTGCCAGCAGCCCAACGGTCGGGACCCAGTACTTC.

J is TRBJ2-6 and V is TRBV10-3; D possibly corresponds to TRBD2 (5 bases). Trimming took off 8 bases at V and 0 bases at J, with 17 bases between the two ends. The CDR3 sequence is 17 residues long. The germline gives CDR1 ENHRY, CDR2 SYGVKD. The CDR3 is CAIGGETKGSGANVLTF. The CDR3 DNA follows: TGTGCCATCGGTGGGGAGACGAAGGGCTCTGGGGCCAACGTCCTGACTTTC.

This chain links TRBV5-6 with TRBJ1-1, with D unclear. Germline CDR1 reads SGHDT; CDR2 reads YYEEEE. This CDR3 region has 12 residues. The V gene lost 5 bases and the J gene lost 3 bases, with 8 bases spanning the gap. The CDR3 nucleotides are TGTGCCAGCAGTAAAGGAGACACTGAAGCTTTCTTT. As protein: CASSKGDTEAFF.

This chain links TRBV4-1 with TRBJ2-1, with 10 positions matching TRBD1. V shed 4 bases and J 3 bases; nucleotides not matched to a gene: 9. Germline V gene lookup returns CDR1 MGHRA and CDR2 YSYEKL. This CDR3 contains 17 residues. DNA for the CDR3: TGCGCCAGCAGCCGAGCCGGGACAGGGGCTCTCTACAATGAGCAGTTCTTC. This gives the protein CASSRAGTGALYNEQFF.

The chain employs TRBV2 and TRBJ2-1, with 14 bases matching TRBD2. J lost 8 bases, V lost 6 bases, and 6 bases had no gene match. This CDR3 is built from 15 residues. Per germline, CDR1 SNHLY and CDR2 FYNNEI. Here the CDR3 reads CASRPGLAGGHEQFF. The CDR3 nucleotides read TGTGCCAGCAGGCCCGGACTAGCGGGGGGTCATGAGCAGTTCTTC. The variable domain in full, completed from reference TRBV2 and TRBJ2-1, reads EPEVTQTPSHQVTQMGQEVILRCVPISNHLYFYWYRQILGQKVEFLVSFYNNEISEKSEIFDDQFSVERPDGSNFTLKIRSTKLEDSAMYFCASRPGLAGGHEQFFGPGTRLTVL.

This chain joins TRBV6-4 and TRBJ1-2; 8 nucleotides align to TRBD1. CDR1 is MRHNA and CDR2 is SNTAGT in the germline V gene. The CDR3 is made up of 16 amino acids. V was pared by 3 bases and J by 2 bases, with 8 bases of the junction left unmatched. The CDR3 loop is CASSEQGGRANYGYTF. CDR3 DNA sequence: TGTGCCAGCAGTGAACAGGGGGGCAGGGCCAACTATGGCTACACCTTC.

The J gene is TRBJ2-7, the V gene TRBV28; TRBD1 is a possible D gene (6 bases). Between the trimmed V and J ends, which lost 5 bases and 1 base, there was a span of 24 bases. CDR1 and CDR2 (germline): MDHEN, SYDVKM. The CDR3 runs 18 residues. In DNA, the CDR3 is TGTGCCAGCAGTCCGACTCCACTCAGGGGAAACCCTTCCTACGAGCAGTACGTC. This gives the protein CASSPTPLRGNPSYEQYV.

The V gene is TRBV13, the J gene TRBJ2-1, with D perhaps matching TRBD1 (6 bases). The CDR3 extends over 14 amino acids. Germline assignment: CDR1 PRHDT and CDR2 FYEKMQ (reference sequence). Trimming removed 4 bases from V and 5 bases from J, with 12 bases in between. CDR3 nucleotides: TGTGCCAGCAGCTCGGACAGAGCTAACAATGAGCAGTTCTTC. Amino acids: CASSSDRANNEQFF.

This chain connects TRBV2 to TRBJ2-2; no definite D call. V dropped 4 bases and J dropped 6 bases, with 15 bases sitting between them. The CDR3 sequence is 15 residues long. CDR1 and CDR2 from the germline V gene are SNHLY and FYNNEI. CDR3 sequence reads: CASSGGPRLAGELFF. The DNA for the CDR3 is TGTGCCAGCAGTGGTGGGCCGAGATTAGCCGGGGAGCTGTTTTTT.

The V and J genes are TRBV5-1 and TRBJ1-2; D perhaps matches TRBD1 (5 bases). CDR3 length: 12 amino acids. The germline V and J ends were trimmed by 1 base and 5 bases, with 6 bases remaining between them. Germline V gives CDR1 SGHRS, CDR2 YFSETQ. In DNA, the CDR3 is TGCGCCAGCAGCTTGTCAGGGTATGGCTACACCTTC. Its translation is CASSLSGYGYTF.

This clone was detected only a few times. The chain links TRBV19 to TRBJ1-5; 8 bases map to TRBD1. V lost 0 bases, J lost 0 bases, and 7 bases stayed unmatched. The length of the CDR3 is 18 residues. Germline V gene data show CDR1 as LNHDA and CDR2 as SQIVND (reference sequence). The CDR3, as DNA: TGTGCCAGTAGTATAGAGGGACAGGCTATTATTAGCAATCAGCCCCAGCATTTT. Translated: CASSIEGQAIISNQPQHF.

The CDR3 spells CASRSGLGDTSSYNEQFF. CDR3 nucleotide sequence: TGCGCCAGCCGATCGGGACTAGGGGATACCAGCTCCTACAATGAGCAGTTCTTC. The chain has TRBV4-1 and TRBJ2-1, with 8 positions matching TRBD2. The length of the CDR3 is 18 residues. Per germline, CDR1 MGHRA and CDR2 YSYEKL. The junction had 15 bases not matched to a gene; V was cut back by 8 bases and J by 0 bases.

The chain couples TRBV5-4 to TRBJ2-6, with D maybe TRBD2 (6 bases). CDR3 length: 15 residues. The V gene lost 5 bases and the J gene lost 0 bases, with 9 bases spanning the gap. Germline values: CDR1 SGHNT, CDR2 YYREEE (reference sequence). The CDR3 bases are TGTGCCAGCAGGCGGGACTTCTCTGGGGCCAACGTCCTGACTTTC. The encoded protein is CASRRDFSGANVLTF. Full variable domain (missing parts from reference TRBV5-4 and TRBJ2-6): ETGVTQSPTHLIKTRGQQVTLRCSSQSGHNTVSWYQQALGQGPQFIFQYYREEENGRGNFPPRFSGLQFPNYSSELNVNALELDDSALYLCASRRDFSGANVLTFGAGSRLTVL.

Here the CDR3 reads CASSLSRGPIYGDEQFF. CDR3 nucleotide sequence: TGTGCCAGCAGCTTAAGTAGGGGGCCTATTTATGGCGATGAGCAGTTCTTC. The chain is built from TRBV7-2 and TRBJ2-1, with TRBD1 matching 7 bases. Trimming took 2 bases from V and 8 from J; bases not matched to a gene: 15. The CDR3 contains 17 residues. Germline V CDR1 and CDR2: SGHTA, FQGNSA.

V and J are TRBV19 and TRBJ2-6; D is undetermined. V lost 7 bases, J lost 1 base, and 8 bases lay in between. Germline V gene lookup returns CDR1 LNHDA and CDR2 SQIVND (reference sequence). The CDR3 covers 14 residues. The CDR3 coding sequence is TGTGCCAGTACCCTCGGTTCTGGGGCCAACGTCCTGACTTTC. Residues: CASTLGSGANVLTF.

This clone was counted only a few times. This chain joins TRBV10-1 and TRBJ1-5; a possible D gene is TRBD1 (6 bases). The germline V gene has CDR1 WNHNN and CDR2 SYGVQD (reference sequence). This CDR3 contains 16 residues. Trimming shortened V by 0 bases and J by 3 bases, and 12 bases separated the two germline ends. The CDR3 loop reads CASSESGRGYNQPQHF. The CDR3 DNA follows: TGCGCCAGCAGTGAGTCGGGCAGGGGATACAATCAGCCCCAGCATTTT.

The gene calls are TRBV5-6 and TRBJ1-6, with TRBD1 matching 10 bases. Unmatched junction bases numbered 4, after V lost 6 bases and J lost 7 bases. The CDR3 runs to 14 residues. Germline assignment: CDR1 SGHDT and CDR2 YYEEEE. The CDR3 spells CASTGTGENSPLHF. The CDR3 nucleotides are TGTGCCAGCACCGGGACAGGGGAGAATTCACCCCTCCACTTT.

The gene calls are TRBV19 and TRBJ2-1; 12 bases are shared with TRBD2. The germline gives CDR1 LNHDA, CDR2 SQIVND (reference sequence). The CDR3 is 16 amino acids. V dropped 5 bases and J dropped 8; count of bases not matched to a gene: 10. Written as DNA, the CDR3 is TGTGCCAGTAGTCAACTAGCGGGGGGTATGAGCGATGAGCAGTTCTTC. It yields the protein CASSQLAGGMSDEQFF.

This clone was observed a single time. The J gene is TRBJ2-1, the V gene TRBV7-9, with 8 bases identical to TRBD1. Germline values: CDR1 SEHNR, CDR2 FQNEAQ (reference sequence). The CDR3 extends over 14 amino acids. Germline trimming cut 6 bases from V and 6 bases from J; bases unmatched to any gene: 7. The CDR3 DNA is TGTGCCAGCAGGGGATGGGACAGGCCCAATGAGCAGTTCTTC. This gives the protein CASRGWDRPNEQFF.

This chain uses TRBV29-1 with TRBJ2-3; D not resolved. This CDR3 spans 14 amino acids. V lost 4 bases, J lost 0 bases, and 11 bases lay in between. Germline V CDR1 and CDR2: SQVTM, ANQGSEA. As DNA, the CDR3 is TGCAGCGTTGGCAGGATTTCTAGCACAGATACGCAGTATTTT. Protein sequence: CSVGRISSTDTQYF.